Detailed here is one TCR beta chain. No antigen is known for it. It was through 5'RACE template switching that TCR cDNA was made, with a universal primer site and UMIs added. TCRdb redid the calling of the 5' RACE reads with MiXCR, one entry per CDR3 protein. The profile shows some 300,000 distinct CDR3 sequences, around 10% of them singletons. The data originate from a study of T cells after yellow fever vaccination. The study, taken as a whole, reports: A faster peak, day 5 versus 15, was reached by the weaker secondary response. Any FACS-sorted repertoire could hold abundant clonotypes that contaminate it from the bulk population. The study re-detected most primary-vaccination clones after the booster (under 97% CD4, roughly 85% CD8).

Germline CDR1 LGHNT, CDR2 FRNRAP. The CDR3 loop spans 13 amino acids. V was clipped by 7 bases and J by 8 bases; unmatched bases: 7. This rearrangement joins TRBV12-5 to TRBJ2-5; TRBD2 matches at 10 bases. The specimen comprised CD4+ T cells sorted from PBMCs, sampled 5 days after the yellow fever booster vaccination. The receptor was isolated from a man aged 18 to 29 who received the YFV17D yellow fever vaccine. CDR3 in amino acids: CASALAGVNTQYF. DNA for the CDR3: TGTGCTAGTGCCCTAGCGGGGGTGAATACCCAGTACTTC.